A single sample is the source of the 22 T cell receptor beta chains below, sequenced in a study of T cell responses to AZD1222 COVID-19 vaccine. The assay was immunoSEQ multiplex PCR, and TCRdb's table has in-frame clones only and misses some. This table has 150,000 to 200,000 clones, approximately 92% appearing once. The sample here was peripheral blood, taken on day 0 of AZD1222 vaccination. The source is an adult in good health.

V usage is TRBV5-1 and J usage is TRBJ2-2, with D tentatively TRBD1 (5 bases). V lost 2 bases and J 2 bases, leaving 10 bases between the germline ends. This CDR3 has 15 residues. Per germline, CDR1 SGHRS and CDR2 YFSETQ. The CDR3 here is CASSLNQGNTGELFF. The CDR3, as DNA: TGCGCCAGCAGCTTAAACCAGGGAAACACCGGGGAGCTGTTTTTT.

The gene calls are TRBV28 and TRBJ2-3; 8 positions match TRBD1. CDR3 size: 18 residues. CDR1 and CDR2 from the germline V gene are MDHEN and SYDVKM. Germline trimming cut 4 bases from V and 0 bases from J; bases unmatched to any gene: 12. The CDR3 region is CASSSLRTGNVSTDTQYF. The CDR3 nucleotides read TGTGCCAGCAGTTCCCTACGGACAGGGAACGTGAGCACAGATACGCAGTATTTT.

As DNA, the CDR3 is TGCAGTGCTAGTCCGGGGACAGGAAGCTCCTACGAGCAGTACTTC. Translation: CSASPGTGSSYEQYF. The chain couples TRBV20-1 to TRBJ2-7; 8 bases are a match to TRBD1. CDR3 length: 15 residues. V shed 3 bases and J 0 bases; nucleotides not matched to a gene: 7. The germline V gene encodes CDR1 DFQATT and CDR2 SNEGSKA (reference sequence).

The V and J genes are TRBV11-2 and TRBJ2-3, with TRBD2 as a possible D gene (5 bases). Germline V lookup: CDR1 SGHAT, CDR2 FQNNGV. Trimming left V 2 bases short and J 6 bases short, with 9 bases between. The length of the CDR3 is 13 residues. DNA of the CDR3: TGTGCCAGCAGCTTATCCGGGGAGGATACGCAGTATTTT. As protein: CASSLSGEDTQYF.

The chain joins TRBV28 to TRBJ1-2; D might be TRBD1 (5 bases). The CDR3 consists of 13 residues. Germline CDR1 is MDHEN and CDR2 is SYDVKM. Trimming stripped 2 bases from V and 2 bases from J, with 6 bases between. The CDR3 reads CASSLRDNYGYTF. The CDR3 coding sequence is TGTGCCAGCAGTTTAAGGGACAACTATGGCTACACCTTC.

This clone was picked up a small number of times. The genes are TRBV2 and TRBJ1-2; D not certain. Germline V gives CDR1 SNHLY, CDR2 FYNNEI. The CDR3 is 13 residues long. Trimming shortened V by 8 bases and J by 4 bases, and 14 bases separated the two germline ends. The CDR3: CASGGSYLYGYTF. DNA of the CDR3: TGTGCCAGCGGCGGCAGCTACCTCTATGGCTACACCTTC.

The count of this clone is one. The V call is TRBV12-3 or TRBV12-4, the J call TRBJ2-2, with a weak D call TRBD1 (5 bases). Trimming left V 8 bases short and J 4 bases short, with 11 bases between. The CDR3 spans 13 residues. The CDR3: CASCRVSTGELFF. The CDR3 nucleotides read TGTGCCAGCTGCAGGGTTAGCACCGGGGAGCTGTTTTTT.

The chain has TRBV30 and TRBJ2-1; the match to TRBD1 covers 8 bases. This CDR3 region has 15 residues. CDR1 and CDR2 from the germline V gene are GTSNPN and SVGIG (reference sequence). V dropped 2 bases and J dropped 1; count of bases not matched to a gene: 4. CDR3 amino acids: CAWSLRDRSYNEQFF. DNA of the CDR3: TGTGCCTGGAGTCTCCGGGACAGGTCCTACAATGAGCAGTTCTTC. The full variable domain, rest sourced from reference TRBV30 and TRBJ2-1, is SQTIHQWPATLVQPVGSPLSLECTVEGTSNPNLYWYRQAAGRGLQLLFYSVGIGQISSEVPQNLSASRPQDRQFILSSKKLLLSDSGFYLCAWSLRDRSYNEQFFGPGTRLTVL.

The chain uses TRBV7-7 and TRBJ2-5; 9 nucleotides align to TRBD2. V trimming: 1 base; J trimming: 4 bases; junction bases outside the gene matches: 7. The CDR3 extends over 16 amino acids. Germline CDR1 and CDR2: SSHAT and FNYEAQ (reference sequence). CDR3 loop: CASSLGGSGGGETQYF. The CDR3 DNA reads TGTGCCAGCAGCTTAGGGGGTAGCGGGGGTGGAGAGACCCAGTACTTC.

The gene calls are TRBV6-4 and TRBJ2-2; no definite D call. The V gene lost 5 bases and the J gene lost 7 bases, with 11 bases spanning the gap. The germline CDR1 and CDR2 sequences are MRHNA and SNTAGT. The CDR3 has 13 residues. In nucleotides, the CDR3 is TGTGCCAGCAGTCCCAACATGGTCGGGGAGCTGTTTTTT. This gives the protein CASSPNMVGELFF.

This sequence joins TRBV5-1 and TRBJ2-1; possibly TRBD1 or TRBD2 for D (6 bases each). V lost 9 bases and J lost 5, with 18 bases in between. Germline CDR1 and CDR2: SGHRS and YFSETQ. The CDR3 sequence is 14 residues long. CDR3 nucleotide sequence: TGCGCCACCATGAGGGGGGAATTAAACAATGAGCAGTTCTTC. It translates to CATMRGELNNEQFF. Supplemented by reference TRBV5-1 and TRBJ2-1, the full variable domain reads KAGVTQTPRYLIKTRGQQVTLSCSPISGHRSVSWYQQTPGQGLQFLFEYFSETQRNKGNFPGRFSGRQFSNSRSEMNVSTLELGDSALYLCATMRGELNNEQFFGPGTRLTVL.

The chain combines TRBV18 with TRBJ1-3; D not certain. Germline V lookup: CDR1 KGHSH, CDR2 LQKENI. V shed 3 bases and J shed 9 bases, with 18 bases lying between them. The CDR3 covers 15 residues. In DNA, the CDR3 is TGTGCCAGCTCACCCTCGACGGAGCTGGCGCGCACCATATATTTT. Protein: CASSPSTELARTIYF.

The CDR3 DNA is TGTGCCAGCAGCGTAAGGGCGGCGAGCACAGATACGCAGTATTTT. Its translation: CASSVRAASTDTQYF. The chain employs TRBV9 and TRBJ2-3; D unclear. Germline V gives CDR1 SGDLS, CDR2 YYNGEE. This CDR3 is 15 amino acids long. V gave up 1 base and J gave up 0 bases, with 9 bases separating them. The full variable domain, in which reference TRBV9 and TRBJ2-3 provide the parts outside the CDR3, is DSGVTQTPKHLITATGQRVTLRCSPRSGDLSVYWYQQSLDQGLQFLIQYYNGEERAKGNILERFSAQQFPDLHSELNLSSLELGDSALYFCASSVRAASTDTQYFGPGTRLTVL.

In this sample, this clone turned up once. The chain joins TRBV3-1 (or the pseudogene TRBV3-2) to TRBJ1-6; D remains ambiguous. Germline V gene data show CDR1 as LGHDT and CDR2 as YNNKEL (reference sequence). The V end was cut by 0 bases, the J end by 5 bases, with 8 bases between. The CDR3 loop spans 15 amino acids. The CDR3 reads CASSQDWSDNSPLHF. The DNA for the CDR3 is TGTGCCAGCAGCCAAGATTGGAGTGATAATTCACCCCTCCACTTT.

The chain has TRBV29-1 and TRBJ2-7, with 12 positions matching TRBD2. This CDR3 is 15 amino acids long. The J segment lost 5 bases and the V segment lost 3 bases, leaving 8 bases of the junction unmatched. Germline CDR1 reads SQVTM; CDR2 reads ANQGSEA. The CDR3 region has the DNA TGCAGCGTTGAGGCTAGCGGGGGGGCCACCCACGAGCAGTACTTC. Translation: CSVEASGGATHEQYF.

The CDR3 loop reads CASSFGVIYGYTF. Here the CDR3 DNA reads TGTGCCAGCAGTTTTGGCGTCATCTATGGCTACACCTTC. This rearrangement joins TRBV12-3 or TRBV12-4 to TRBJ1-2; no clear D gene. The CDR3 is 13 amino acids. The V and J ends lost 3 bases and 4 bases respectively, with 9 bases between them.

The chain has TRBV6-5 and TRBJ2-4; unclear D gene. V was clipped by 9 bases and J by 0 bases, with 9 bases between them. This CDR3 spans 13 amino acids. CDR1 MNHEY and CDR2 SVGAGI come from the germline V gene. CDR3 DNA sequence: TGTGCCAGTAAGGTCTTAGCCAAAAACATTCAGTACTTC. It is translated as CASKVLAKNIQYF.

This clone has a single count. CDR3 DNA: TGTGCCAGCAGTGACCGATTGCCCGAGCAGTACTTC. Its translation is CASSDRLPEQYF. This rearrangement joins TRBV6-2 or TRBV6-3 to TRBJ2-7; D is undetermined. Trimming removed 5 bases at V and 6 bases at J, with 11 bases between. The CDR3 consists of 12 residues. The germline CDR1 and CDR2 sequences are MNHEY and SVGEGT.

The chain combines TRBV5-1 with TRBJ1-6; maybe TRBD1 (6 bases). Germline V gives CDR1 SGHRS, CDR2 YFSETQ. The CDR3 extends over 12 amino acids. The V and J ends lost 5 bases and 11 bases respectively, with 11 bases between them. The chain's CDR3 is CASRGTGPPLHF. The DNA of the CDR3 is TGCGCCAGCAGGGGAACAGGGCCACCCCTCCACTTT.

The chain carries TRBV7-3 and TRBJ2-7, with 7 bases matching TRBD1. CDR3 size: 14 residues. J was trimmed by 6 bases and V by 5 bases; bases with no gene match: 10. Germline CDR1 reads SGHTA; CDR2 reads FQGTGA. The CDR3 DNA reads as TGTGCCAGCAGCCCTTCGGGACAGTCCGCCGAGCAGTACTTC. Protein: CASSPSGQSAEQYF.

The genes are TRBV2 and TRBJ1-6; no clear D gene. The germline CDR1 and CDR2 sequences are SNHLY and FYNNEI. The CDR3 contains 13 residues. Deletions cut 9 bases from V and 7 bases from J, with 13 bases between. Written as DNA, the CDR3 is TGTGCCAGGGGGAACGGGGAGAATTCACCCCTCCACTTT. Residues: CARGNGENSPLHF.

V gene TRBV7-6 combines with J gene TRBJ2-2; D is uncertain. Trimming stripped 5 bases from V and 4 bases from J, with 14 bases between. CDR1 and CDR2 (germline): SGHVS, FNYEAQ. The CDR3 has 15 residues. The DNA for the CDR3 is TGTGCCAGCAGCCCTCTTGACCGCTTCACCGGGGAGCTGTTTTTT. It encodes CASSPLDRFTGELFF. The whole variable domain, filled in from reference TRBV7-6 and TRBJ2-2, reads GAGVSQSPRYKVTKRGQDVALRCDPISGHVSLYWYRQALGQGPEFLTYFNYEAQQDKSGLPNDRFSAERPEGSISTLTIQRTEQRDSAMYRCASSPLDRFTGELFFGEGSRLTVL.